The 25 T cell receptor beta chains presented below share a single source sample, sequenced in a study of monozygotic twins with inflammatory bowel disease. With the 5' RACE reads reprocessed, TCRdb shows one record per CDR3 protein and no DNA. Recorded for this sample: about 440,000 distinct CDR3 sequences. The sample consisted of blood. The receptors come from a human donor with ulcerative colitis or Crohn's disease, or a healthy co-twin of an affected twin (not recorded which).

The chain is built from TRBV5-1 and TRBJ2-3; TCRdb's D gene call, TRBD2, goes unchecked for lack of DNA. CDR1 SGHRS and CDR2 YFSETQ come from the germline V gene. This CDR3 is built from 14 residues. CDR3 residues: CASSLVTVADTQYF.

The chain links TRBV7-2 to TRBJ2-7; TCRdb designates TRBD1, a call that cannot be tested without DNA. The length of the CDR3 is 12 residues. From germline, CDR1 is SGHTA and CDR2 FQGNSA. The CDR3 spells CASSRPGVEQYF.

The CDR3 region is CASSTRGETLETQYF. The chain joins TRBV9 to TRBJ2-5; TCRdb calls TRBD1, which cannot be checked without DNA. Germline-derived CDR1 and CDR2 are SGDLS and YYNGEE. The CDR3 runs to 15 residues.

This rearrangement joins TRBV30 to TRBJ2-1; the TCRdb D gene call, TRBD2, has no DNA to confirm it. CDR3 size: 14 residues. From germline, CDR1 is GTSNPN and CDR2 SVGIG (reference sequence). CDR3 sequence: CAWSPGLALHEQFF.

The chain recombines TRBV4-1 with TRBJ1-5; the TRBD1 assignment by TCRdb is unverifiable without DNA. Germline V gene lookup returns CDR1 MGHRA and CDR2 YSYEKL. The CDR3 consists of 16 residues. The CDR3 sequence: CASSPGQGANNQPQHF.

The chain uses TRBV7-2 and TRBJ2-5; TCRdb calls TRBD1, which cannot be checked without DNA. The CDR3 has 14 residues. From germline, CDR1 is SGHTA and CDR2 FQGNSA. The chain's CDR3 is CASRRQGGWETQYF.

The chain combines TRBV3-1 with TRBJ2-2; TCRdb proposes TRBD1, but this gene call is untestable without DNA. Germline V lookup: CDR1 LGHDT, CDR2 YNNKEL (reference sequence). The CDR3 runs 12 residues. The chain's CDR3 is CASSQGVGELFF.

The chain combines TRBV5-1 with TRBJ1-5; TCRdb's D call, TRBD1, is unchecked because there is no DNA. The germline gives CDR1 SGHRS, CDR2 YFSETQ. The CDR3 sequence is 14 residues long. This CDR3 is CASRPDSSNQPQHF.

The chain links TRBV19 to TRBJ1-2. The CDR3 consists of 16 residues. Germline-derived CDR1 and CDR2 are LNHDA and SQIVND (reference sequence). The CDR3 spells CASSPSRGPSLGGYTF.

This chain connects TRBV28 to TRBJ2-3; TCRdb's D gene call, TRBD1, goes unchecked for lack of DNA. This CDR3 has 15 amino acids. CDR1 is MDHEN, CDR2 SYDVKM, per germline. The CDR3: CASSAPGGSTDTQYF.

V and J are TRBV10-3 and TRBJ2-5. The CDR3 is 12 residues long. Germline loops: CDR1 ENHRY, CDR2 SYGVKD. CDR3 residues: CAISEALETQYF.

This chain joins TRBV28 and TRBJ2-5; the TRBD2 assignment by TCRdb is unverifiable without DNA. This CDR3 has 12 residues. Germline V gene data show CDR1 as MDHEN and CDR2 as SYDVKM. The CDR3 protein is CAGASGGDTQYF.

V usage is TRBV6-6 and J usage is TRBJ2-7; TCRdb reports TRBD1, a call that lacks DNA to check it against. This CDR3 is 13 amino acids long. Germline CDR1 and CDR2: MNHNY and SVGAGI (reference sequence). The CDR3 protein is CASTLDRGYEQYF.

The J gene is TRBJ2-2, the V gene TRBV20-1; absent DNA, TCRdb's TRBD1 call cannot be checked. The CDR3 has 16 residues. Germline CDR1 reads DFQATT; CDR2 reads SNEGSKA (reference sequence). The CDR3 loop is CSASQWGQGATGELFF.

This chain joins TRBV9 and TRBJ1-2; as DNA is missing, the TRBD1 call by TCRdb cannot be tested. The germline gives CDR1 SGDLS, CDR2 YYNGEE. The CDR3 length is 17 residues. CDR3 loop: CASSAQGKERLNYGYTF.

This chain connects TRBV5-1 to TRBJ2-1; TCRdb's assignment of TRBD2 cannot be checked, as there is no DNA. The germline CDR1 and CDR2 sequences are SGHRS and YFSETQ. CDR3 length: 15 residues. The CDR3 protein is CASSNVAGGPNEQFF.

The CDR3 sequence is CASSLSGDRGRSPLHF. J is TRBJ1-6 and V is TRBV7-8; lacking DNA, the TRBD1 call made by TCRdb goes unchecked. The CDR3 loop spans 16 amino acids. CDR1 and CDR2 (germline): SGHVS, FQNEAQ.

The gene calls are TRBV20-1 and TRBJ1-5. This CDR3 is 13 amino acids long. Germline CDR1 is DFQATT and CDR2 is SNEGSKA (reference sequence). CDR3 residues: CSARAVSNQPQHF.

The CDR3: CSARDDAGRTDTQYF. V is TRBV20-1 and J is TRBJ2-3; TCRdb's D call, TRBD2, is unchecked because there is no DNA. The CDR3 consists of 15 residues. Germline CDR1 reads DFQATT; CDR2 reads SNEGSKA (reference sequence).

The rearrangement links TRBV20-1 to TRBJ1-5. The germline V gene has CDR1 DFQATT and CDR2 SNEGSKA (reference sequence). The CDR3 length is 14 residues. The CDR3 here is CSATQGFSNQPQHF.

The chain uses TRBV9 and TRBJ2-3; TCRdb indicates TRBD1, and absent DNA this call remains unverified. This CDR3 has 16 residues. The germline V gene has CDR1 SGDLS and CDR2 YYNGEE. This CDR3 is CASSSRPQGMTDTQYF.

The rearrangement joins TRBV29-1 to TRBJ1-2; TCRdb outputs TRBD1, but without DNA this stays unchecked. CDR3 length equals 12 residues. Germline assignment: CDR1 SQVTM and CDR2 ANQGSEA. This chain's CDR3 is CSATGLAYGYTF.

The rearrangement links TRBV12-3 or TRBV12-4 to TRBJ2-5. The CDR3 extends over 12 amino acids. The CDR3 protein is CASQRYQETQYF.

The chain links TRBV7-2 to TRBJ1-4; TCRdb's D gene call, TRBD1, goes unchecked for lack of DNA. The CDR3 length is 15 residues. Germline V gene lookup returns CDR1 SGHTA and CDR2 FQGNSA. This chain's CDR3 is CASSTPGGVNEKLFF.

The chain is built from TRBV15 and TRBJ1-6. Per the germline V gene, CDR1 is LNHNV and CDR2 is YYDKDF (reference sequence). CDR3 length: 15 amino acids. This chain's CDR3 is CATSRDSWANSPLHF.